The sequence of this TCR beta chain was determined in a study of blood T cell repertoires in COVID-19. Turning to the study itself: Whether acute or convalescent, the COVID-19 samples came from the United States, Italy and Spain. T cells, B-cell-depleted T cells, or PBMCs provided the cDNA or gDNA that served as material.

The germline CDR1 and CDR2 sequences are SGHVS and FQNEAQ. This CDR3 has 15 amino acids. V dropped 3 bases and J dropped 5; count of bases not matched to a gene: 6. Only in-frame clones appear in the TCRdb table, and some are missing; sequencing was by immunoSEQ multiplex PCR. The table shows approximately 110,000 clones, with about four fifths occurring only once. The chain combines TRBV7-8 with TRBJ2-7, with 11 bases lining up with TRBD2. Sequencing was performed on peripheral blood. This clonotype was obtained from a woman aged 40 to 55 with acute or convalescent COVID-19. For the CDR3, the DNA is TGTGCCAGCAGCTTTAGCGGGGGGGCTTTCGACGAGCAGTACTTC. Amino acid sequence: CASSFSGGAFDEQYF.